These 27 T cell receptor beta chains were all obtained from the same sample, sequenced in a study of blood T cell repertoires in COVID-19. The assay was immunoSEQ multiplex PCR, and TCRdb's table has in-frame clones only and misses some. The profile shows about 56,000 clones, 89% of them singletons. The sequencing sample was made of peripheral blood. These receptors were obtained from a human donor in a cohort sampled during active COVID-19.

The chain links TRBV5-1 to TRBJ2-5; a weak D match, TRBD1 (6 bases). Germline values: CDR1 SGHRS, CDR2 YFSETQ. The ends were cut back, 5 bases at V and 5 bases at J, with 19 bases in the middle. The CDR3 length is 15 residues. As DNA, the CDR3 is TGCGCCAGCAGGCCCTTACGTGGGGGCGACGAGACCCAGTACTTC. This encodes CASRPLRGGDETQYF.

The rearrangement uses TRBV3-1 (or the pseudogene TRBV3-2) and TRBJ2-3; a possible D gene is TRBD2 (7 bases). Trimming left V 1 base short and J 2 bases short, with 19 bases between. Germline assignment: CDR1 LGHDT and CDR2 YNNKEL (reference sequence). CDR3 length equals 18 residues. The CDR3 is CASSQVLPGGLHTDTQYF. The CDR3, as DNA: TGTGCCAGCAGCCAAGTTTTACCGGGGGGCCTTCACACAGATACGCAGTATTTT.

The genes are TRBV7-9 and TRBJ2-3; the match to TRBD2 covers 12 bases. Germline lookup yields CDR1 SEHNR and CDR2 FQNEAQ (reference sequence). The CDR3 is 15 residues long. The CDR3 is CAVPVTSGGRDTQYF. The CDR3 DNA sequence: TGTGCGGTCCCCGTAACTAGCGGGGGGAGAGATACGCAGTATTTT.

This chain uses TRBV6-5 with TRBJ2-7; 8 nucleotides align to TRBD1. V lost 6 bases, J lost 9 bases, and 10 bases stayed unmatched. Germline CDR1 and CDR2: MNHEY and SVGAGI. CDR3 length: 13 residues. CDR3 DNA: TGTGCCAGCAGACGCGGACAGGGCTTTCCGCAGTACTTC. It is translated as CASRRGQGFPQYF.

This chain connects TRBV29-1 to TRBJ1-2, with D possibly being TRBD1 (6 bases). The CDR3 is made up of 12 amino acids. Per germline, CDR1 SQVTM and CDR2 ANQGSEA. Trimming pared 4 bases from V and 5 bases from J, leaving 11 bases between. The DNA of the CDR3 is TGCAGCGTTGCTGGACAGCGTTATGGCTACACCTTC. It yields the protein CSVAGQRYGYTF.

The V gene is TRBV4-3, the J gene TRBJ2-1; a weak D match, TRBD2 (7 bases). Trimming pared 4 bases from V and 2 bases from J, leaving 15 bases between. The V gene's germline CDR1 is LGHNA and CDR2 YSLEER. This CDR3 spans 16 amino acids. DNA for the CDR3: TGCGCCAGCAGCCTTCTCAGGGGAGGGCCCTACAATGAGCAGTTCTTC. Residues: CASSLLRGGPYNEQFF.

The chain recombines TRBV19 with TRBJ2-5; a weak D match, TRBD2 (5 bases). The CDR3 is made up of 16 amino acids. With 3 bases removed from V and 1 base from J, the gap between germline ends came to 15 bases. In germline, CDR1 is LNHDA, CDR2 SQIVND (reference sequence). CDR3 DNA: TGTGCCAGTAGTATTCGTGGACTCCGACTCCAAGAGACCCAGTACTTC. This encodes CASSIRGLRLQETQYF.

The chain has TRBV6-2 or TRBV6-3 and TRBJ1-1; D perhaps matches TRBD1 (6 bases). V was cut by 5 bases and J by 1 base, with 14 bases left in between. The germline gives CDR1 MNHEY, CDR2 SVGEGT. The CDR3 loop spans 15 amino acids. CDR3 nucleotide sequence: TGTGCCAGCAGTCCCTGGACAGAATCGAACACTGAAGCTTTCTTT. This encodes CASSPWTESNTEAFF.

The chain is built from TRBV5-1 and TRBJ2-3, with D possibly being TRBD2 (6 bases). The CDR3 runs to 12 residues. V was shortened by 4 bases and J by 6 bases, with 9 bases between the two germline ends. Per germline, CDR1 SGHRS and CDR2 YFSETQ. The CDR3 coding sequence is TGCGCCAGCAGCCGGGACTCCGATACGCAGTATTTT. Translated: CASSRDSDTQYF.

V is TRBV4-3 and J is TRBJ2-7; TRBD1 is a possible D gene (5 bases). V was pared by 1 base and J by 1 base, with 11 bases between. Germline loops: CDR1 LGHNA, CDR2 YSLEER. The CDR3 loop spans 15 amino acids. The CDR3 protein is CASSQVQAGSYEQYF. CDR3 bases: TGCGCCAGCAGCCAAGTACAGGCAGGATCCTACGAGCAGTACTTC.

The V call is TRBV7-2, the J call TRBJ1-2; D is unresolved. The length of the CDR3 is 15 residues. Germline lookup yields CDR1 SGHTA and CDR2 FQGNSA. Trimming pared 7 bases from V and 1 base from J, leaving 16 bases between. DNA for the CDR3: TGTGCCAGCACTAGAAGTTTGAACGTTAACTATGGCTACACCTTC. Residues: CASTRSLNVNYGYTF.

Only one count was recorded for this clone. The CDR3 sequence is CAWSTRLAGVIYNEQFF. DNA for the CDR3: TGTGCCTGGAGTACCCGGCTAGCGGGGGTGATCTACAATGAGCAGTTCTTC. This sequence joins TRBV30 and TRBJ2-1; 10 nucleotides match TRBD2. The V gene end was trimmed by 2 bases and the J gene end by 3 bases; junction bases not matched to a gene: 10. The length of the CDR3 is 17 residues. The V gene's germline CDR1 is GTSNPN and CDR2 SVGIG (reference sequence).

The chain uses TRBV9 and TRBJ2-1; possibly TRBD2 for D (5 bases). The germline CDR1 and CDR2 sequences are SGDLS and YYNGEE. Trimming removed 1 base at V and 3 bases at J, with 11 bases between. The CDR3 is made up of 15 amino acids. The CDR3: CASSVSGQDYNEQFF. The CDR3 nucleotides read TGTGCCAGCAGCGTAAGCGGCCAGGACTACAATGAGCAGTTCTTC.

This clone occurred once. The genes are TRBV6-6 and TRBJ1-3, with 7 bases lining up with TRBD1. V shed 0 bases and J 2 bases; nucleotides not matched to a gene: 4. The CDR3 has 16 amino acids. Germline V lookup: CDR1 MNHNY, CDR2 SVGAGI (reference sequence). The chain's CDR3 is CASSYSRQGTGNTIYF. CDR3 nucleotide sequence: TGTGCCAGCAGTTACTCTAGACAGGGAACTGGAAACACCATATATTTT.

The rearrangement links TRBV19 to TRBJ2-4; 7 positions agree with TRBD1. After removal of 5 bases from V and 0 bases from J, the junction contained 4 bases not matched to a gene. The CDR3 has 15 residues. In germline, CDR1 is LNHDA, CDR2 SQIVND (reference sequence). The CDR3 bases are TGTGCCAGTAGTTCCACAGGGGTAGCCAAAAACATTCAGTACTTC. Translated, it gives CASSSTGVAKNIQYF.

The chain combines TRBV20-1 with TRBJ1-2; D call uncertain. CDR3 length: 11 residues. Trimming removed 7 bases at V and 5 bases at J, with 11 bases between. CDR1 DFQATT and CDR2 SNEGSKA come from the germline V gene (reference sequence). The CDR3 DNA reads as TGCAGTGGTCGTACTCTTTATGGCTACACCTTC. Translation: CSGRTLYGYTF.

The chain joins TRBV25-1 to TRBJ2-7, with 9 bases aligning to TRBD2. V dropped 2 bases and J dropped 4; count of bases not matched to a gene: 9. CDR1 is MGHDK and CDR2 is SYGVNS in the germline V gene. The CDR3 extends over 16 amino acids. CDR3 nucleotide sequence: TGTGCCAGCAGTGAAACGGAGCGGGGGGTCCTTTACGAGCAGTACTTC. This encodes CASSETERGVLYEQYF.

The rearrangement links TRBV18 to TRBJ2-2, with 13 bases matching TRBD2. The CDR3 is 17 residues long. The junction had 4 bases not matched to a gene; V was cut back by 5 bases and J by 1 base. CDR1 and CDR2 from the germline V gene are KGHSH and LQKENI. The DNA for the CDR3 is TGTGCCAGCTCATCGGGACTAGCGGGGTTGAACACCGGGGAGCTGTTTTTT. Protein sequence: CASSSGLAGLNTGELFF. Using reference TRBV18 and TRBJ2-2 for the parts outside the CDR3, the full variable domain is NAGVMQNPRHLVRRRGQEARLRCSPMKGHSHVYWYRQLPEEGLKFMVYLQKENIIDESGMPKERFSAEFPKEGPSILRIQQVVRGDSAAYFCASSSGLAGLNTGELFFGEGSRLTVL.

In its sample, this clone was seen a few times. The sample has other DNA sequences that encode this CDR3 too. The chain employs TRBV30 and TRBJ2-7; 7 positions agree with TRBD2. The V segment lost 2 bases and the J segment 3 bases; nucleotides outside the gene matches: 7. From germline, CDR1 is GTSNPN and CDR2 SVGIG (reference sequence). The CDR3 is made up of 14 amino acids. Written as DNA, the CDR3 is TGTGCCTGGAGTCCCCTGGGCGGGGGCTACGAGCAGTACTTC. Residues: CAWSPLGGGYEQYF. Combining the CDR3 with reference TRBV30 and TRBJ2-7 gives the whole variable domain SQTIHQWPATLVQPVGSPLSLECTVEGTSNPNLYWYRQAAGRGLQLLFYSVGIGQISSEVPQNLSASRPQDRQFILSSKKLLLSDSGFYLCAWSPLGGGYEQYFGPGTRLTVT.

V and J are TRBV18 and TRBJ1-1; D is ambiguous. The CDR3 length is 12 residues. The V gene lost 5 bases and the J gene lost 0 bases, with 4 bases spanning the gap. Per germline, CDR1 KGHSH and CDR2 LQKENI. As DNA, the CDR3 is TGTGCCAGCTCAATATTGAACACTGAAGCTTTCTTT. This sequence encodes CASSILNTEAFF.

There are many counts of this clone. This CDR3 is CASSPARGGSYNEQFF. The CDR3 region has the DNA TGTGCCAGCAGCCCTGCCCGGGGGGGCTCCTACAATGAGCAGTTCTTC. The chain links TRBV6-2 or TRBV6-3 to TRBJ2-1, with TRBD2 matching over 8 bases. With 6 bases clipped from V and 0 bases from J, the junction kept 7 bases outside the gene matches. The CDR3 is 16 amino acids. In germline, CDR1 is MNHEY, CDR2 SVGEGT.

This clone is a singleton in its sample. The chain carries TRBV4-3 and TRBJ2-1; D is possibly TRBD1 (6 bases). This CDR3 is built from 15 residues. Germline lookup yields CDR1 LGHNA and CDR2 YSLEER. V lost 2 bases and J lost 6, with 14 bases in between. The CDR3 DNA is TGCGCCAGCAGCCAATTGGGGGCAGGGCGCAATGAGCAGTTCTTC. It yields the protein CASSQLGAGRNEQFF.

This clone occurred once. The V gene is TRBV7-9, the J gene TRBJ1-2; no clear D. Germline assignment: CDR1 SEHNR and CDR2 FQNEAQ (reference sequence). The CDR3 totals 14 residues. V was clipped by 1 base and J by 1 base, with 7 bases between them. CDR3 coding DNA: TGTGCCAGCAGCTTAGGCAGGAATAACTATGGCTACACCTTC. As protein: CASSLGRNNYGYTF.

V usage is TRBV7-2 and J usage is TRBJ2-3, with a possible D match to TRBD2 (5 bases). Trimming removed 5 bases from V and 10 bases from J, with 25 bases in between. The germline CDR1 and CDR2 sequences are SGHTA and FQGNSA. The CDR3 is 16 amino acids. This chain's CDR3 is CASSGEGSSRRSAQYF. Here the CDR3 DNA reads TGTGCCAGCAGCGGAGAGGGCTCTTCCCGCAGGAGTGCGCAGTATTTT.

The chain recombines TRBV30 with TRBJ2-3; TRBD2 might be the D (7 bases). The CDR3 is 14 amino acids. V was clipped by 4 bases and J by 2 bases, with 13 bases between them. Germline-derived CDR1 and CDR2 are GTSNPN and SVGIG (reference sequence). CDR3 coding DNA: TGTGCCTGGACCCCGGGGGGCAACACAGATACGCAGTATTTT. Protein sequence: CAWTPGGNTDTQYF.

The chain joins TRBV19 to TRBJ1-5; D perhaps matches TRBD1 (6 bases). The CDR3 contains 18 residues. The germline V gene encodes CDR1 LNHDA and CDR2 SQIVND (reference sequence). V lost 7 bases to trimming and J lost 1 base, with 23 bases between them. The CDR3 DNA reads as TGTGCCAGTAAGGGTGGGGAACAGGGTTATTACAGCAATCAGCCCCAGCATTTT. This gives the protein CASKGGEQGYYSNQPQHF.

V usage is TRBV18 and J usage is TRBJ2-7, with 9 bases identical to TRBD1. The germline V gene encodes CDR1 KGHSH and CDR2 LQKENI. Unmatched junction bases numbered 5, after V lost 6 bases and J lost 2 bases. CDR3 size: 14 residues. CDR3 protein: CASSSQGATYEQYF. The CDR3 region has the DNA TGTGCCAGCTCGTCACAGGGGGCGACCTACGAGCAGTACTTC. The full variable domain, rest sourced from reference TRBV18 and TRBJ2-7, is NAGVMQNPRHLVRRRGQEARLRCSPMKGHSHVYWYRQLPEEGLKFMVYLQKENIIDESGMPKERFSAEFPKEGPSILRIQQVVRGDSAAYFCASSSQGATYEQYFGPGTRLTVT.